This TCR beta chain was found in a study of regulatory T cells in long-lasting Graves disease. Findings and caveats of the study: Among persistent patients, a larger number of public clonotypes were shared (approximately 3,000) than among newly diagnosed patients (about 1,000).

Between the trimmed V and J ends, which lost 0 bases and 8 bases, there was a span of 10 bases. Germline values: CDR1 SGHAT, CDR2 FQNNGV. The CDR3 spans 13 residues. This clonotype was observed at least ten times. Its antigen is unidentified. iRepertoire HTBI primers and Arm-PCR of CDR3 regions built TCR beta libraries. TCRdb re-derived calls from the multiplex PCR reads in MiXCR, one entry per CDR3 protein. The sample consists of some 230,000 distinct CDR3 sequences, approximately 16% of them appearing once. The time point: newly diagnosed GD, antithyroid drugs for less than 3 months. Isolated PBMC RNA provided the starting material for the TCR library.

The receptor was derived from a female donor with Graves disease. Sequenced here: peripheral blood mononuclear cells (PBMCs), sampled at new diagnosis, from a patient treated with antithyroid drugs. The V call is TRBV11-2, the J call TRBJ1-1; no definite D call. The CDR3 spells CASSLERRTEAFF. CDR3 bases: TGTGCCAGCAGCTTAGAAAGAAGGACGGAAGCTTTCTTT.